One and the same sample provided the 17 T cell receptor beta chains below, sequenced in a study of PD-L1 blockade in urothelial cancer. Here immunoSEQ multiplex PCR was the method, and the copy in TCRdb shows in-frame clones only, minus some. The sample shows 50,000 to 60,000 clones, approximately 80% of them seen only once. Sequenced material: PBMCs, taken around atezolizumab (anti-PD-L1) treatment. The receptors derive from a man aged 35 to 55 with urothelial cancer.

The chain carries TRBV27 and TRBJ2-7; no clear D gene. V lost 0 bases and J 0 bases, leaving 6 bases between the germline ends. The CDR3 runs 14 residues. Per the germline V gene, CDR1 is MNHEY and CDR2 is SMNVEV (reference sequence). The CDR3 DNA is TGTGCCAGCAGTTTATCCTCCCTCTCCTACGAGCAGTACTTC. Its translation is CASSLSSLSYEQYF.

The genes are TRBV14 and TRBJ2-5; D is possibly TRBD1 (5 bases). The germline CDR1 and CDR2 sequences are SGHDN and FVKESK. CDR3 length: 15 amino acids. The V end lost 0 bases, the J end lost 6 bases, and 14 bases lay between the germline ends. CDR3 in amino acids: CASSQEGQGQKTQYF. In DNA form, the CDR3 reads TGTGCCAGCAGCCAAGAGGGGCAGGGTCAGAAGACCCAGTACTTC.

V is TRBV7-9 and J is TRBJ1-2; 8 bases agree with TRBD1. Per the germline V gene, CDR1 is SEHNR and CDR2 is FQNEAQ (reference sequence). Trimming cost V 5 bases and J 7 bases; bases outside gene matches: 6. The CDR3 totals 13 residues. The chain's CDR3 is CASSPNTGGGYTF. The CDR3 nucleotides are TGTGCCAGCAGCCCAAATACAGGGGGTGGCTACACCTTC.

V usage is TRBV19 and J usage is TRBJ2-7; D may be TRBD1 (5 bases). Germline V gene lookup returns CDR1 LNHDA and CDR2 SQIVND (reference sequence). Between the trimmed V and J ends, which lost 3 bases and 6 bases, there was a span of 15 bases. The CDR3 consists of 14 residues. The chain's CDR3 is CASSIGSIRGEQYF. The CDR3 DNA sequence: TGTGCCAGTAGTATTGGTTCTATAAGGGGCGAGCAGTACTTC.

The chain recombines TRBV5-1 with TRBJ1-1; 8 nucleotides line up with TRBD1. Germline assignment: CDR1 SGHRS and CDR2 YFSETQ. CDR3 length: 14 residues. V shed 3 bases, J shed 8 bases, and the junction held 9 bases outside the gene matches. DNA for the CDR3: TGCGCCAGCAGCTCTGGGACAGGCCGCCCGGAAGCTTTCTTT. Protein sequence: CASSSGTGRPEAFF.

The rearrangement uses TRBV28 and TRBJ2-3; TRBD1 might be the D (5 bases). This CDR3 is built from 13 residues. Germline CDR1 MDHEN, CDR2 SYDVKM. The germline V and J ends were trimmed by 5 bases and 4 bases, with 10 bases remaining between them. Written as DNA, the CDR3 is TGTGCCAGCAGTCGTCAGGGCCCAGATACGCAGTATTTT. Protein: CASSRQGPDTQYF.

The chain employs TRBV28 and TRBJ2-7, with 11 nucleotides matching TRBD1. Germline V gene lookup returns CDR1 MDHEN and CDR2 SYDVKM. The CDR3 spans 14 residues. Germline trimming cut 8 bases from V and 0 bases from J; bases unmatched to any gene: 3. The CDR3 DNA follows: TGTGCCAGCCGAGGGACAGGGGGCTCCTACGAGCAGTACTTC. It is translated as CASRGTGGSYEQYF.

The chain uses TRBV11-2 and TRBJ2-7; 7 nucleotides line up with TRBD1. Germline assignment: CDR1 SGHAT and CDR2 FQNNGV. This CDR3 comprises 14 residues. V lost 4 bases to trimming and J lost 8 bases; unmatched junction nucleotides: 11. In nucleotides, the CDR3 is TGTGCCAGCAGCTCTCAACAGGGGAGTACGAAGCAGTACTTC. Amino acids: CASSSQQGSTKQYF.

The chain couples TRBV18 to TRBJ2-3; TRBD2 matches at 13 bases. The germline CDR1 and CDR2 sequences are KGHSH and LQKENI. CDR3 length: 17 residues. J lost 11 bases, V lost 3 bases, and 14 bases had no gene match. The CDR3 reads CASSPRGLAGLVSEQYF. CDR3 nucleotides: TGTGCCAGCTCACCCCGGGGACTAGCGGGATTGGTATCTGAGCAGTATTTT.

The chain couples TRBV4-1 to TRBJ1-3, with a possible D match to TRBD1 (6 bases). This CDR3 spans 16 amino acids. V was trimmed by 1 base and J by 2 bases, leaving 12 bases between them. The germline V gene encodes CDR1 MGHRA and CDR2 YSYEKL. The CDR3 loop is CASSQGLRGAGNTIYF. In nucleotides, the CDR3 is TGCGCCAGCAGCCAAGGCCTCAGGGGCGCTGGAAACACCATATATTTT.

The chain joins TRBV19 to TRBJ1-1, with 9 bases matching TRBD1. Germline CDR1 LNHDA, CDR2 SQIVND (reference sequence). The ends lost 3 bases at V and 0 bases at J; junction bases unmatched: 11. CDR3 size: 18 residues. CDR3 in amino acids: CASSISTGGKSMNTEAFF. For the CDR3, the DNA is TGTGCCAGTAGTATTTCCACAGGGGGCAAATCCATGAACACTGAAGCTTTCTTT.

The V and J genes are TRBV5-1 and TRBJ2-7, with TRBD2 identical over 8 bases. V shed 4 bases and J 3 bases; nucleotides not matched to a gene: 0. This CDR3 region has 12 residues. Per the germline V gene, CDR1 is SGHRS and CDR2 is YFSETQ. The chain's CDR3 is CASSAGGYEQYF. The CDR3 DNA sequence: TGCGCCAGCAGCGCGGGGGGCTACGAGCAGTACTTC.

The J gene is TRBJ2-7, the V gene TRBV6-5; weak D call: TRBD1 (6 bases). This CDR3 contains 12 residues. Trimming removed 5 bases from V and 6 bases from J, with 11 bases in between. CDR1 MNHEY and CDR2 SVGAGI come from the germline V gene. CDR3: CASSKQGIEQYF. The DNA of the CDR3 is TGTGCCAGCAGTAAACAGGGAATCGAGCAGTACTTC.

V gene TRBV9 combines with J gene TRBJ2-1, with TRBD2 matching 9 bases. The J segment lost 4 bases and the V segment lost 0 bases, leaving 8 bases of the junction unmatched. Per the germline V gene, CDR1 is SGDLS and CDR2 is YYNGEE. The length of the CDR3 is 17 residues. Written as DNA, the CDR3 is TGTGCCAGCAGCGTAGACTTTGCGGGAGGGTATTACAATGAGCAGTTCTTC. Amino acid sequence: CASSVDFAGGYYNEQFF.

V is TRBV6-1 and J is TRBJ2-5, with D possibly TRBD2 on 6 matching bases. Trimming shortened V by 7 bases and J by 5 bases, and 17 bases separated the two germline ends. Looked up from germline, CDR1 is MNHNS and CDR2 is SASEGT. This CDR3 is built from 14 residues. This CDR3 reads CASKRALALETQYF. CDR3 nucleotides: TGTGCCAGCAAGCGGGCACTAGCTCTGGAGACCCAGTACTTC.

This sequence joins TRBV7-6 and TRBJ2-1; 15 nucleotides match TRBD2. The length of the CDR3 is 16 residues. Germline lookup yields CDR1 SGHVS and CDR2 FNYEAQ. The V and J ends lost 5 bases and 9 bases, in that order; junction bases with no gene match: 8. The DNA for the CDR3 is TGTGCCAGCAGCCAATACCGGACTAGCGGGGGGGGTGAGCAGTTCTTC. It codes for CASSQYRTSGGGEQFF.

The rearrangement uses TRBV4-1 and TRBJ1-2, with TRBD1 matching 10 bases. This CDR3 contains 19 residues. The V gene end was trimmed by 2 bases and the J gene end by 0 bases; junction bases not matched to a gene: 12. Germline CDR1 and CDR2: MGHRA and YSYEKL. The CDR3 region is CASSQSIRDRGLSNYGYTF. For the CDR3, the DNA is TGCGCCAGCAGCCAAAGTATCCGGGACAGGGGACTTTCTAACTATGGCTACACCTTC.